This T cell receptor beta chain was captured by sequencing in a study of blood T cell repertoires in COVID-19. Overall study context: Samples of COVID-19 (acute and convalescent) were obtained from the United States, Italy and Spain. Nucleic acid was either cDNA or gDNA, and it came from T cells, B-cell-depleted T cells, or PBMCs.

During active infection, Seattle patients enrolled and were then monitored through disease. In the source study's methods: Counts of nucleated cells, estimated from reference gene primer amplification, were obtained. Only in-frame clones appear in the TCRdb table, and some are missing; sequencing was by immunoSEQ multiplex PCR. That table gives V, J and clone size, and the DNA gave D and trimming. The table records 51,000 or so clones, over 75% of them present only once. This clone was detected once. Germline loops: CDR1 LGHDT, CDR2 YNNKEL (reference sequence). CDR3 length equals 19 residues. The junction had 16 bases not matched to a gene; V was cut back by 2 bases and J by 4 bases.

The clonotype comes from a woman older than 75 with COVID-19, enrolled during active disease. The chain carries TRBV3-1 (or the pseudogene TRBV3-2) and TRBJ2-5, with 10 bases fitting TRBD1. Source material: peripheral blood. CDR3 in DNA: TGTGCCAGCAGCCAACGGACAGGGGGAGGGGTAAGGTTCCGAGAGACCCAGTACTTC. The encoded protein is CASSQRTGGGVRFRETQYF.